Listed below are T cell receptor beta chains from one sample, sequenced in a study of T cells in Graves' hyperthyroidism and ophthalmopathy. TCRdb redid the calling of the multiplex PCR reads with MiXCR, one entry per CDR3 protein. The sample includes approximately 640,000 distinct CDR3 sequences, approximately 42% seen only once; the top ten take under 8.5%. Sequencing used peripheral blood or thyroid tissue (not recorded which). These receptors were obtained from an adult man with Graves' disease, either hyperthyroidism or ophthalmopathy (not recorded which). CDR3s include the opening cysteine and the closing phenylalanine or tryptophan. Clone size is stated in some rows and not others, as once, few, many or a class when expanded.

j_call: TRBJ1-2; clone_size: -; v_call: TRBV7-8; cdr3_aa: CASTDQTGDRYGYTF
j_call: TRBJ2-7; clone_size: many; v_call: TRBV29-1; cdr3_aa: CSVVGGEQYF
j_call: TRBJ1-2; clone_size: many; v_call: TRBV12-3/TRBV12-4; cdr3_aa: CASSVTGRGLYGYTF
j_call: TRBJ1-1; clone_size: many; v_call: TRBV9; cdr3_aa: CASSATGGKGAEAFF
j_call: TRBJ2-7; clone_size: -; v_call: TRBV7-9; cdr3_aa: CASSLGSLREFGYEQYF
j_call: TRBJ2-5; clone_size: few; v_call: TRBV4-1; cdr3_aa: CASSPPMRGSLVETQYF
j_call: TRBJ1-2; clone_size: many; v_call: TRBV15; cdr3_aa: CATSRQTGGSYGYTF
j_call: TRBJ1-6; clone_size: few; v_call: TRBV2; cdr3_aa: CASSSQTGVFSPLHF
j_call: TRBJ2-7; clone_size: -; v_call: TRBV25-1; cdr3_aa: CASSEKAGLSYEQYF
j_call: TRBJ2-5; clone_size: few; v_call: TRBV19; cdr3_aa: CASSIGGRQETQYF
j_call: TRBJ2-5; clone_size: -; v_call: TRBV7-2; cdr3_aa: CASSSGQGGRETQYF
j_call: TRBJ2-5; clone_size: -; v_call: TRBV20-1; cdr3_aa: CSGTSGGPQHQETQYF
j_call: TRBJ1-1; clone_size: once; v_call: TRBV6-1; cdr3_aa: CASSRVISDTEAFF
j_call: TRBJ1-6; clone_size: many; v_call: TRBV29-1; cdr3_aa: CSVLDSSNSPLHF
j_call: TRBJ2-6; clone_size: many; v_call: TRBV7-6; cdr3_aa: CASSSPGPGANVLTF